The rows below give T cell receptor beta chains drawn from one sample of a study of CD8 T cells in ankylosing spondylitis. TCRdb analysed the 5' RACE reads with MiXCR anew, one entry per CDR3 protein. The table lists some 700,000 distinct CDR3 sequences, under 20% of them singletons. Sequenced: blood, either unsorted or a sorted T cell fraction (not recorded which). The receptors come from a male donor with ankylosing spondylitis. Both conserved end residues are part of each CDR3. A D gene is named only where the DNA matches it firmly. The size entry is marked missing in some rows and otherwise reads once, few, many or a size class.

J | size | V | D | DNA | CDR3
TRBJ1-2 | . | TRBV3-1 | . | TGTGCCAGCAGGTTCACAGGCGGCGGCTACACCTTC | CASRFTGGGYTF
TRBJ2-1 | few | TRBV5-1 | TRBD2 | TGCGCCAGCAGCTTGGTCCTGGGACTAGAGGCTTTATACAATGAGCAGTTCTTC | CASSLVLGLEALYNEQFF
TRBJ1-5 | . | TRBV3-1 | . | TGTGCCAGCAGCCAAGGAGAGCTGCTCAATCAGCCCCAGCATTTT | CASSQGELLNQPQHF
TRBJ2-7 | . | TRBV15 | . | TGTGCCACCAGCGGCTTTTCGGGCTACGAGCAGTACTTC | CATSGFSGYEQYF
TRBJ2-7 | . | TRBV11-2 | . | TGTGCCAGCAGCTTAAGTGCGGGACAGTTCTACGAGCAGTACTTC | CASSLSAGQFYEQYF
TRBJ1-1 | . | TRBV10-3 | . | TGTGCCATCAGTGAGACAGTCATGAACACTGAAGCTTTCTTT | CAISETVMNTEAFF
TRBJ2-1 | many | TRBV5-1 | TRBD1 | TGCGCCAGTCAGGGGGCTCGGGAGCAGTTCTTC | CASQGAREQFF
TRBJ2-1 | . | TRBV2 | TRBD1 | TGTGCCAGCACCCCCTGGGAGACAGGGCCCCACAATGAGCAGTTCTTC | CASTPWETGPHNEQFF
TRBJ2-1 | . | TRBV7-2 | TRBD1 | TGTGCCAGCAGCTTAGCGCCGGGACAGGGGTGGAATGAGCAGTTCTTC | CASSLAPGQGWNEQFF
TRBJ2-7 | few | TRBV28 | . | TGTGCCAGCGGCTACTACGAGCAGTACTTC | CASGYYEQYF
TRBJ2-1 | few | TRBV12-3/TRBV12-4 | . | TGTGCCAGCAGCCCGGACGGAGCTTTACTATACAATGAGCAGTTCTTC | CASSPDGALLYNEQFF
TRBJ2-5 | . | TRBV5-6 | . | TGTGCCAGCAGCTTGATGGACCAAGAGACCCAGTACTTC | CASSLMDQETQYF
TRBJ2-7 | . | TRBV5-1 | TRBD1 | TGCGCCAGCAGTCTACAGACAGGGCCCTACGAGCAGTACTTC | CASSLQTGPYEQYF
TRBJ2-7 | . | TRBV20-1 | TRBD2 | TGCAGTGCTAGAGAGTTCCTAGCGGGGTACGAGCAGTACTTC | CSAREFLAGYEQYF
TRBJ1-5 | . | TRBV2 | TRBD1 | TGTGCCAGCTTGGGCGACAGGGGCCCTAATCAGCCCCAGCATTTT | CASLGDRGPNQPQHF
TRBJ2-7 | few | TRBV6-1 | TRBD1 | TGTGCCAGCAGACGTCCGGGACAGGGGGCCGAGCAGTACTTC | CASRRPGQGAEQYF
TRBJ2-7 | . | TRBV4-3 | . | TGCGCCAGCAGCCAAGATCGGCACTTTGCCTACGAGCAGTACTTC | CASSQDRHFAYEQYF
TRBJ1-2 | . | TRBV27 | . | TGTGCCAGCAGTCTTCCCGGGGGCTTGGGGGGCTACACCTTC | CASSLPGGLGGYTF
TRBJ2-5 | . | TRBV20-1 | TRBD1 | TGCAGTGCCCGCTCCGGGACAGGGTACCAAGAGACCCAGTACTTC | CSARSGTGYQETQYF
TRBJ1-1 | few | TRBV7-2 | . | TGTGCCAGCAGCTCAGGCGGCAGTGGGATGAACACTGAAGCTTTCTTT | CASSSGGSGMNTEAFF
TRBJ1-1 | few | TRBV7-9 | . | TGTGCCAGCAGCAACCAACCCAGGGACACTGAAGCTTTCTTT | CASSNQPRDTEAFF
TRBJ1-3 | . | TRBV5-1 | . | TGCGCCAGCAGCTCGGGACCGCTTTCTGGAAACACCATATATTTT | CASSSGPLSGNTIYF
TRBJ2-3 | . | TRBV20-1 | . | TGCAGTGCTAGAGAGGTTTTTGGGGAATCCGGAGATACGCAGTATTTT | CSAREVFGESGDTQYF
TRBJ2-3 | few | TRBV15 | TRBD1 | TGTGCCACCAGCAGAAACCCGGGACAGGAGAATACGCAGTATTTT | CATSRNPGQENTQYF
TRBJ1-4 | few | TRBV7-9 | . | TGTGCCAGCAGCTTAGCCCGAGGGGCGAATAATGAAAAACTGTTTTTT | CASSLARGANNEKLFF
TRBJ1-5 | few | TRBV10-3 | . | TGTGCCATCAGACAAGACTTCCATCAGCCCCAGCATTTT | CAIRQDFHQPQHF
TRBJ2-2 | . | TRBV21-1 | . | TGTGCCAGCAGCAAAGTGTACAGGTCTAACGGGGAGCTGTTTTTT | CASSKVYRSNGELFF
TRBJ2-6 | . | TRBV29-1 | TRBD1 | TGCAGCGTTGAAGGGACAGGGGGCGAGGCCAACGTCCTGACTTTC | CSVEGTGGEANVLTF
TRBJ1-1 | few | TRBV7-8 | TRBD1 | TGTGCCAGCAGGTTGACAGGGGCTGTAAGTTTGAACACTGAAGCTTTCTTT | CASRLTGAVSLNTEAFF
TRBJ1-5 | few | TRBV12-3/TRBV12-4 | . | TGTGCCAGCAGTCTAACAGGGATCGAGCAGCCCCAGCATTTT | CASSLTGIEQPQHF
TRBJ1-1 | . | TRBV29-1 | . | TGCAGCGTTGAGGGGGGCGACGGCCGTTTCTTT | CSVEGGDGRFF
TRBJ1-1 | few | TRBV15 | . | TGTGCCACCAGCAGAGATGCGGGGAACACTGAAGCTTTCTTT | CATSRDAGNTEAFF
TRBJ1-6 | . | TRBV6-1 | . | TGTGCCAGCAGTGACTACCAGGGGAATAATTCACCCCTCCACTTT | CASSDYQGNNSPLHF
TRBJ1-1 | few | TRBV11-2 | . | TGTGCCAGCAGCTCATCGAACCCTAGCGAAGCTTTCTTT | CASSSSNPSEAFF
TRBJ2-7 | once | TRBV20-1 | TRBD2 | TGCAGTGCTAGAGATAGGCGGGGGTTATCCTACGAGCAGTACTTC | CSARDRRGLSYEQYF
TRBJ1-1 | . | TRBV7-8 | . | TGTGCCAGCATCGAGGGGACCGCGAACACTGAAGCTTTCTTT | CASIEGTANTEAFF
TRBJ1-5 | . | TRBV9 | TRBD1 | TGTGCCAGCAGCGCTGAGGACAGGGGTCAGCCCCAGCATTTT | CASSAEDRGQPQHF
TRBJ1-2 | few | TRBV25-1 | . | TGTGCCAGCAGTGAGCCGGACAGCGAGCCTAACTATGGCTACACCTTC | CASSEPDSEPNYGYTF
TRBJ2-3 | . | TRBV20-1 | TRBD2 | TGCAGTGCTAGTATTAGCGGGGGGGCAAGTACGCAGTATTTT | CSASISGGASTQYF
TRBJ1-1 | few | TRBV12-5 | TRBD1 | TGTGCTAGTGGTTTGGTACGTCCAGGGGGGAGCACTGAAGCTTTCTTT | CASGLVRPGGSTEAFF
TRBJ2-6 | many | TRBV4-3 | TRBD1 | TGCGCCAGCAGCCGCGGACCGGGGACAGGGAACTCTGGGGCCAACGTCCTGACTTTC | CASSRGPGTGNSGANVLTF